This T cell receptor beta chain was sequenced for a study of cytomegalovirus exposure and HLA in healthy donors. V lost 6 bases and J 7 bases, leaving 13 bases between the germline ends. From germline, CDR1 is LGHNA and CDR2 YNFKEQ. This CDR3 spans 12 amino acids. The study ran its PCR with 60 Vbeta and 13 Jbeta primers. The table came from immunoSEQ multiplex PCR; TCRdb's copy has only in-frame clones and leaves some out. In all, the sample yields tens of thousands of clones. As to this clone: No antigen is known for it.

Study-wide points: The presence/absence work took it that sequencing depth was about the same across donors.

The specimen was PBMCs. V usage is TRBV4-2 and J usage is TRBJ2-7; the D gene is possibly TRBD2 (5 bases). This sequence originates from a woman in her forties in good health and CMV-seropositive. CDR3 in amino acids: CASRTGLGEQYF. CDR3 nucleotide sequence: TGTGCCAGCAGGACGGGGTTGGGGGAGCAGTACTTC.